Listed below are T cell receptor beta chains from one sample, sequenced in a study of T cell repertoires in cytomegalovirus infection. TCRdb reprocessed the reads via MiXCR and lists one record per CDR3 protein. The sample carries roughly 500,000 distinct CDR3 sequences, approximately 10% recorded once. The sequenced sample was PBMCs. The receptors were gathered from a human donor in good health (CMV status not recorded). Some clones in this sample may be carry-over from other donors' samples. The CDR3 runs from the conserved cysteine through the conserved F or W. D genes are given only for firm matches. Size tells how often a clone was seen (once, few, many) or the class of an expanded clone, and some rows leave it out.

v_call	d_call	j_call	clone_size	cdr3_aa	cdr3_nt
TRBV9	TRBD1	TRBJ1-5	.	CASSVSDRDGQPQHF	TGTGCCAGCAGCGTCTCGGACAGGGACGGTCAGCCCCAGCATTTT
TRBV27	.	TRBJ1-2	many	CASSLSPLITTNYGYTF	TGTGCCAGCAGTTTATCACCGCTTATAACCACCAACTATGGCTACACCTTC
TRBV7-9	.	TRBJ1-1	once	CASSKTVNTEAFF	TGTGCCAGCAGTAAAACAGTGAACACTGAAGCTTTCTTT
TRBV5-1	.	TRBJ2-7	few	CASSPDRTYEQYF	TGCGCCAGCAGCCCAGACAGGACCTACGAGCAGTACTTC
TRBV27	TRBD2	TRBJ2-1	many	CASSPRTSGNINEQFF	TGTGCCAGCAGTCCCCGGACTAGCGGGAACATAAATGAGCAGTTCTTC
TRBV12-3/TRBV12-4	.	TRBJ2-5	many	CASSPQIQETQYF	TGTGCCAGCAGTCCCCAAATACAAGAGACCCAGTACTTC
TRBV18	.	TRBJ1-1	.	CASSGSGRNTEAFF	TGTGCCAGCTCAGGGTCGGGCCGGAACACTGAAGCTTTCTTT
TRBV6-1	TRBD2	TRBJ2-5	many	CASSPLAGEEETQYF	TGTGCCAGCAGTCCGCTAGCGGGGGAAGAAGAGACCCAGTACTTC
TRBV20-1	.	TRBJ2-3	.	CSATASAYTDTQYF	TGCAGTGCTACCGCGTCCGCCTACACAGATACGCAGTATTTT
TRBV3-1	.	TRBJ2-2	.	CASSQEGGGELFF	TGTGCCAGCAGCCAAGAAGGAGGCGGGGAGCTGTTTTTT
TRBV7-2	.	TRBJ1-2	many	CASTDGPINGYTF	TGTGCCAGCACCGACGGTCCGATCAATGGCTACACCTTC
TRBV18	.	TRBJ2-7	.	CASSPSGYKQYF	TGTGCCAGCTCACCAAGCGGCTACAAGCAGTACTTC
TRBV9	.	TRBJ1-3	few	CASSETSDTYSGNTIYF	TGTGCCAGCAGCGAGACCTCGGACACCTACTCTGGAAACACCATATATTTT
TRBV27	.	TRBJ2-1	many	CASSSLTGRAYNEQFF	TGTGCCAGCAGTTCTCTCACGGGGCGAGCCTACAATGAGCAGTTCTTC
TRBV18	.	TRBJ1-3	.	CASSPQAGHSGNTIYF	TGTGCCAGCTCACCACAGGCCGGGCACTCTGGAAACACCATATATTTT
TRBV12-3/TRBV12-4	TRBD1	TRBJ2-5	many	CASSFLGDRQETQYF	TGTGCCAGCAGTTTCCTCGGGGACAGGCAAGAGACCCAGTACTTC
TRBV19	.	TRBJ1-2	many	CASSIMARENGYTF	TGTGCCAGTAGTATAATGGCCAGGGAGAATGGCTACACCTTC
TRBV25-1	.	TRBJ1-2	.	CASSEPLDSRGYTF	TGTGCCAGCAGTGAACCCTTGGACTCGCGAGGCTACACCTTC
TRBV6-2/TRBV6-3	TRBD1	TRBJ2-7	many	CASSYSADRGRREQYF	TGTGCCAGCAGTTACTCTGCGGACAGGGGTCGTCGTGAGCAGTACTTC
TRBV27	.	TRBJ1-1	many	CASRNVDLNTEAFF	TGTGCCAGCAGGAACGTGGACCTGAACACTGAAGCTTTCTTT
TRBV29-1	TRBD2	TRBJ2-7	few	CSVEDPGGGTHYEQYF	TGCAGCGTTGAAGATCCTGGGGGGGGGACGCACTACGAGCAGTACTTC
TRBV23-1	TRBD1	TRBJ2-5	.	CASNPSRGRGETQYF	TGCGCCAGCAACCCCAGTAGGGGGCGCGGGGAGACCCAGTACTTC
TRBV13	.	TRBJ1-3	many	CASSPDGSGNTIYF	TGTGCCAGCAGTCCTGACGGCTCTGGAAACACCATATATTTT
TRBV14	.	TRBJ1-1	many	CASSRLQVEAFF	TGTGCCAGCAGCCGATTACAGGTAGAAGCTTTCTTT
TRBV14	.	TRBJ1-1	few	CASSQVTPYTEAFF	TGTGCCAGCAGCCAAGTGACACCCTACACTGAAGCTTTCTTT
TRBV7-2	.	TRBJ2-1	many	CASSSQGFNEQFF	TGTGCCAGCAGCTCCCAGGGATTCAATGAGCAGTTCTTC
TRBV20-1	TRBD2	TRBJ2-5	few	CSALAGVETQYF	TGCAGTGCACTAGCGGGAGTGGAGACCCAGTACTTC
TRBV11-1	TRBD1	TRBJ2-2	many	CASSTGQLNTGELFF	TGTGCCAGCAGCACGGGACAGCTAAACACCGGGGAGCTGTTTTTT
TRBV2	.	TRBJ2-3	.	CASSDQGGRKDTQYF	TGTGCCAGCAGTGATCAGGGGGGGAGGAAAGATACGCAGTATTTT
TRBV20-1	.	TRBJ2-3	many	CSGCDADGGPDTQYF	TGCAGTGGATGTGATGCCGACGGCGGACCAGATACGCAGTATTTT
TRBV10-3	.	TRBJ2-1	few	CAISEFGTGRGYEQFF	TGTGCCATCAGTGAGTTTGGGACTGGAAGAGGGTATGAGCAGTTCTTC
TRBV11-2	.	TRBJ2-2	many	CASSRTPGGELFF	TGTGCCAGCAGCAGGACTCCCGGGGGGGAGCTGTTTTTT
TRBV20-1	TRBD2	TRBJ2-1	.	CSADKTSGSGDEQFF	TGCAGTGCCGACAAAACTAGCGGGAGCGGGGATGAGCAGTTCTTC
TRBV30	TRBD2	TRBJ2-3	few	CAWSPAGLAGGEDTQYF	TGTGCCTGGAGTCCCGCCGGACTAGCGGGAGGGGAGGATACGCAGTATTTT